Below, 16 T cell receptor beta chains from the same sample are listed, as sequenced in a study of post-analysis software for immune sequencing data. TCR beta cDNA libraries included unique molecular identifiers. TCRdb reanalysed the PCR reads using MiXCR and keeps one entry per CDR3 protein. The data show more than 500,000 distinct CDR3 sequences, approximately 31% seen once. Findings and limits, study-wide: Patients carried roughly 5 TRBV segments more frequently than controls did, and TRBV5-6, TRBV5-1 and TRBV20-1 were among them.

Their antigen targets remain unknown. Sequenced material: blood. Receptor source: a girl between 2 and 17 years old with multiple sclerosis.

This clonotype showed up many times. A read error may produce the germline difference seen at one junction end. The rearrangement uses TRBV12-3 or TRBV12-4 and TRBJ2-1; D perhaps matches TRBD2 (5 bases). This CDR3 spans 11 amino acids. CDR3: CASSFGIEQFF. As DNA, the CDR3 is TGCGCCAGCAGCTTCGGGATTGAGCAGTTCTTC.

This clonotype was counted only a few times. This chain connects TRBV6-5 to TRBJ1-4; 11 bases are shared with TRBD1. This CDR3 has 16 amino acids. Germline V gene data show CDR1 as MNHEY and CDR2 as SVGAGI. Unmatched junction bases numbered 4, after V lost 0 bases and J lost 7 bases. CDR3: CASSYSAGTGGEKLFF. CDR3 nucleotide sequence: TGTGCCAGCAGTTACTCGGCCGGGACAGGGGGTGAAAAACTGTTTTTT.

Remarks on this clonotype: Possible read error: a much larger clone is one base away. The chain carries TRBV7-6 and TRBJ1-2; D not certain. This CDR3 region has 14 residues. V was pared by 1 base and J by 6 bases, with 12 bases between. CDR1 and CDR2 from the germline V gene are SGHVS and FNYEAQ. The CDR3 protein is CASSLVAGSHGYTF. The CDR3 bases are TGTGCCAGCAGCTTAGTTGCAGGAAGCCATGGCTACACCTTC.

The V and J genes are TRBV6-6 and TRBJ2-1; TRBD2 aligns across 12 bases. V gave up 4 bases and J gave up 7 bases; unmatched junction bases: 8. The CDR3 has 16 residues. Germline V gene sequence: CDR1 MNHNY, CDR2 SVGAGI (reference sequence). The CDR3 bases are TGTGCCAGCAGTTCCCGACTAGCGGGGGCCGCGAATGAGCAGTTCTTC. Translating gives CASSSRLAGAANEQFF.

This clonotype was picked up a small number of times. This chain joins TRBV4-1 and TRBJ2-1; 10 bases agree with TRBD1. V trimming: 3 bases; J trimming: 2 bases; junction bases outside the gene matches: 10. Germline V CDR1 and CDR2: MGHRA, YSYEKL. The length of the CDR3 is 18 residues. DNA for the CDR3: TGCGCCAGCAGCCAGAAACAGGGACAGGGGTACCCCTACAATGAGCAGTTCTTC. Amino acids: CASSQKQGQGYPYNEQFF.

This clonotype has a handful of counts. This chain joins TRBV5-5 and TRBJ2-1; D is ambiguous. Trimming removed 2 bases at V and 0 bases at J, with 9 bases between. CDR1 SGHKS and CDR2 YYEKEE come from the germline V gene (reference sequence). The CDR3 consists of 15 residues. The CDR3 sequence: CASSFADPSYNEQFF. The CDR3 DNA is TGTGCCAGCAGCTTTGCGGATCCCTCCTACAATGAGCAGTTCTTC.

V is TRBV4-2 and J is TRBJ2-1, with D possibly TRBD2 on 5 matching bases. The V gene's germline CDR1 is LGHNA and CDR2 YNFKEQ. This CDR3 is built from 14 residues. V lost 1 base and J lost 8, with 12 bases in between. The CDR3 DNA reads as TGTGCCAGCAGCCAAGGGGAGTTAGGATATGAGCAGTTCTTC. Translating it yields CASSQGELGYEQFF.

The CDR3 coding sequence is TGTGCCACCAGCAGAGGAGGCGGAAATCAGCCCCAGCATTTT. Translated, it gives CATSRGGGNQPQHF. The rearrangement uses TRBV15 and TRBJ1-5, with D uncertain. V lost 1 base and J 4 bases, leaving 8 bases between the germline ends. This CDR3 is 14 amino acids long. The V gene's germline CDR1 is LNHNV and CDR2 YYDKDF (reference sequence).

This clonotype was seen once. The junction departs from the called germline gene at one end, perhaps through a read error. The chain is built from TRBV11-1 and TRBJ2-1, with TRBD2 matching over 11 bases. The CDR3 length is 18 residues. Looked up from germline, CDR1 is SGHAT and CDR2 is FQDESV (reference sequence). CDR3 nucleotide sequence: TGTGCCGGCAGCCTAAGGTCCCTAGCGGGGGGCTCCTACAATGAGCAGTTCTTC. Translating it yields CAGSLRSLAGGSYNEQFF.

V gene TRBV15 combines with J gene TRBJ2-5; TRBD1 might be the D (5 bases). Germline CDR1 and CDR2: LNHNV and YYDKDF (reference sequence). V dropped 8 bases and J dropped 4 bases, with 14 bases sitting between them. The CDR3 sequence is 13 residues long. The DNA of the CDR3 is TGTGCCACCCGGCTCTCAGGGCGAGAGACCCAGTACTTC. Translation gives CATRLSGRETQYF.

A few counts support this clonotype. The chain combines TRBV21-1 with TRBJ2-1. TRBV21-1 is a known pseudogene. This CDR3 is 12 amino acids long. CDR3 region: CASMVGGNEQFF. CDR3 sequence (DNA): TGTGCCAGCATGGTGGGTGGCAATGAGCAGTTCTTC.

This rearrangement joins TRBV4-1 to TRBJ2-4, with D unclear. Germline V gene lookup returns CDR1 MGHRA and CDR2 YSYEKL. The length of the CDR3 is 15 residues. The V end lost 6 bases, the J end lost 0 bases, and 12 bases lay between the germline ends. The CDR3 DNA follows: TGCGCCAGCAGGGTGGGTCGCCCAGCCAAAAACATTCAGTACTTC. This sequence encodes CASRVGRPAKNIQYF.

This clonotype was counted a few times. The V gene is TRBV6-2 or TRBV6-3, the J gene TRBJ1-1, with TRBD1 as a possible D gene (6 bases). The CDR3 consists of 19 residues. Per germline, CDR1 MNHEY and CDR2 SVGEGT. V gave up 5 bases and J gave up 1 base, with 26 bases separating them. The CDR3 nucleotides read TGTGCCAGCAGTCGTACAGGGTTTTGGGTTTCGGCCAAGAACACTGAAGCTTTCTTT. Amino acid sequence: CASSRTGFWVSAKNTEAFF.

The V and J genes are TRBV5-6 and TRBJ2-5; D is perhaps TRBD1 (7 bases). This CDR3 has 14 amino acids. The V end lost 3 bases, the J end lost 4 bases, and 13 bases lay between the germline ends. Germline CDR1 is SGHDT and CDR2 is YYEEEE. The DNA for the CDR3 is TGTGCCAGCAGCTGGCAGGGGGGCGGAGAGACCCAGTACTTC. Protein sequence: CASSWQGGGETQYF.

The rearrangement uses TRBV5-1 and TRBJ1-6; no clear D. The V end was cut by 3 bases, the J end by 10 bases, with 20 bases between. The CDR3 runs 16 residues. Germline CDR1 reads SGHRS; CDR2 reads YFSETQ. Here the CDR3 reads CASSSRGDMGGSPLHF. CDR3 sequence (DNA): TGCGCCAGCAGCTCCCGAGGAGATATGGGCGGATCACCCCTCCACTTT.

The genes are TRBV20-1 and TRBJ2-7; D is unclear. Trimming stripped 2 bases from V and 3 bases from J, with 14 bases between. This CDR3 spans 14 amino acids. Germline-derived CDR1 and CDR2 are DFQATT and SNEGSKA (reference sequence). CDR3 in amino acids: CSARNGAGNYEQYF. For the CDR3, the DNA is TGCAGTGCTAGAAATGGCGCCGGAAACTACGAGCAGTACTTC.